A selection of T cell receptor beta chains follows, all from one sample in a study of CD4+ T cells in melanoma. Only in-frame clones appear in the TCRdb table, and some are missing; sequencing was by immunoSEQ multiplex PCR. Among about 120,000 clones, about 92% were seen once, and the ten largest hold 3.3%. What was sequenced was peripheral blood. These receptors originate from a human donor with melanoma. The CDR3 runs from the conserved cysteine through the conserved F or W. D genes are given only for firm matches. The listing skips clone size in some rows; elsewhere it reads once, few, many or a size class.

>TRBJ1-2|TRBV18|NA|TRBD1|13
TGTGCCAGCTCACAGGGACAGGGGTATGGCTACACCTTC
CASSQGQGYGYTF
>TRBJ2-5|TRBV7-2|once|NA|12
TGTGCCAGCAGCTCTAGTTTAGAGACCCAGTACTTC
CASSSSLETQYF
>TRBJ1-4|TRBV7-2|NA|NA|15
TGTGCCAGCAGCTTAGACGGGGGCAGGAATGAAAAACTGTTTTTT
CASSLDGGRNEKLFF
>TRBJ2-3|TRBV7-9|NA|TRBD1|18
TGTGCCAGCAGGTCCGGGACAGGGGTGCAGCGGGAAGCAGATACGCAGTATTTT
CASRSGTGVQREADTQYF
>TRBJ1-2|TRBV21-1|once|NA|15
TGTGCCAGCCGATCGAATACAGCACCTAACTATGGCTACACCTTC
CASRSNTAPNYGYTF
>TRBJ2-3|TRBV4-3|NA|TRBD2|16
TGCGCCAGCAGCAGAGGACTAGCGACTAGCACAGATACGCAGTATTTT
CASSRGLATSTDTQYF
>TRBJ2-5|TRBV6-5|once|TRBD2|16
TGTGCCAGCAGTTGGACTAGCGGGGGGGCGCTGGAGACCCAGTACTTC
CASSWTSGGALETQYF
>TRBJ1-2|TRBV5-4|NA|TRBD1|14
TGTGCCAGCAGCTTAAGAGGGGGCGGTAGTGGCTACACCTTC
CASSLRGGGSGYTF
>TRBJ2-7|TRBV5-1|once|TRBD1|14
TGCGCCAGCAGCAGGGGACAGGTGGCCTACGAGCAGTACTTC
CASSRGQVAYEQYF
>TRBJ2-4|TRBV28|NA|NA|16
TGTGCCAGCAGCCCGGACCTTGGTTTAGCCAAAAACATTCAGTACTTC
CASSPDLGLAKNIQYF
>TRBJ1-5|TRBV9|NA|NA|15
TGTGCCAGCAGCGTAGGCGTCAGGGGTGATCAGCCCCAGCATTTT
CASSVGVRGDQPQHF
>TRBJ2-7|TRBV27|NA|NA|15
TGTGCCAGCAGTTCCCAGAGGGTGACCTCCTACGAGCAGTACTTC
CASSSQRVTSYEQYF
>TRBJ1-1|TRBV5-1|NA|NA|15
TGCGCCAGCAGCTTGGAGGGGGGGGGTAGGACTGAAGCTTTCTTT
CASSLEGGGRTEAFF
>TRBJ2-7|TRBV19|NA|NA|13
TGTGCCAGTAGCAAGGCCCAAGGGAGGGAGCAGTACTTC
CASSKAQGREQYF
>TRBJ2-2|TRBV4-3|NA|NA|19
TGCGCCAGCAGCCAAGATTGGTTAGGGGGGCAGCCGAACACCGGGGAGCTGTTTTTT
CASSQDWLGGQPNTGELFF
>TRBJ2-2|TRBV27|NA|TRBD2|15
TGTGCCAGCAGGGCGACTAGCGGAGCCACCGGGGAGCTGTTTTTT
CASRATSGATGELFF
>TRBJ2-3|TRBV25-1|NA|NA|14
TGTGCCAGCAGTATACACAGGGAATCCGATACGCAGTATTTT
CASSIHRESDTQYF
>TRBJ2-1|TRBV7-2|NA|NA|13
TGTGCCAGCAGCTTAGGGGCGGGGAATGAGCAGTTCTTC
CASSLGAGNEQFF
>TRBJ1-2|TRBV28|NA|NA|17
TGTGCCAGCAGTTTATTGGGGGAGGGGGGGGCCTGGCATGGCTACACCTTC
CASSLLGEGGAWHGYTF
>TRBJ2-5|TRBV18|NA|NA|13
TGTGCCAGCTCACCAAAGGGTAGGGAGACCCAGTACTTC
CASSPKGRETQYF